This entry is about one T cell receptor (beta chain). The data were obtained in a study of glioma-infiltrating T cells after dendritic cell vaccination. The overall study: Three intradermal dendritic cell vaccine injections were given every two weeks.

The PCR used 60 V beta and 13 J beta primers. Repertoires were generated with immunoSEQ multiplex PCR, while TCRdb's copy carries only in-frame clones and drops some. The profile covers 110,000 or so clones, with roughly 90% appearing a single time and 2.5% to 3.5% taken by the ten largest. Time point in this sample: after dendritic cell vaccination, including at tumor progression/relapse. All glioblastoma patients lacked an isocitrate dehydrogenase mutation. This sequence originates from a human donor with glioblastoma. The sample was blood, taken after dendritic cell vaccination.

In DNA form, the CDR3 reads TGTGCCAGTAGGGTTGTGACGGGGACTCCCAACACCGGGGAGCTGTTTTTT. As protein: CASRVVTGTPNTGELFF. The rearrangement links TRBV19 to TRBJ2-2, with D maybe TRBD2 (6 bases). This CDR3 has 17 residues. V gave up 6 bases and J gave up 2 bases, with 19 bases separating them. CDR1 is LNHDA and CDR2 is SQIVND in the germline V gene (reference sequence).